This entry lists 14 T cell receptor beta chains sequenced from one sample in a study of shared clonotypes between healthy human individuals. Measured with immunoSEQ multiplex PCR; TCRdb has only the in-frame clones, and not every one. The sample consists of millions of clones, 85% to 95% of them appearing once. Sequenced: naive CD4+ T cells sorted from blood. Specified subset: CD45RA+ positively selected. The receptors originated from a man aged 18-30 years in good health.

The rearrangement links TRBV5-4 to TRBJ2-5, with D unresolved. The CDR3 loop spans 14 amino acids. Trimming removed 2 bases from V and 4 bases from J, with 12 bases in between. Germline lookup yields CDR1 SGHNT and CDR2 YYREEE (reference sequence). This chain's CDR3 is CASSFSQLRETQYF. The CDR3 DNA sequence: TGTGCCAGCAGCTTCTCCCAATTGAGAGAGACCCAGTACTTC.

CDR3 protein: CASSLSRVLDSYGYTF. CDR3 DNA: TGTGCCAGCAGCTTATCCAGGGTCCTAGATTCCTATGGCTACACCTTC. The V call is TRBV7-2, the J call TRBJ1-2; TRBD1 might be the D (5 bases). Germline V gene lookup returns CDR1 SGHTA and CDR2 FQGNSA. Trimming took 2 bases from V and 4 from J, leaving 17 bases between them. This CDR3 is 16 amino acids long.

This clone was seen once. V gene TRBV6-5 combines with J gene TRBJ1-1, with a weak D call TRBD1 (6 bases). CDR3 length: 15 amino acids. V lost 8 bases and J 4 bases, leaving 20 bases between the germline ends. The germline gives CDR1 MNHEY, CDR2 SVGAGI. CDR3 in amino acids: CASYRALREATEAFF. For the CDR3, the DNA is TGTGCCAGCTACAGGGCTCTGCGCGAGGCCACTGAAGCTTTCTTT.

The gene calls are TRBV6-5 and TRBJ1-3; D not resolved. This CDR3 contains 15 residues. Germline V lookup: CDR1 MNHEY, CDR2 SVGAGI. V was trimmed by 6 bases and J by 0 bases, leaving 12 bases between them. The CDR3 DNA sequence: TGTGCCAGCAGCCGAAGCAGGAGCTCTGGAAACACCATATATTTT. It codes for CASSRSRSSGNTIYF.

The gene calls are TRBV5-1 and TRBJ1-5, with unresolved D. CDR3 size: 16 residues. Trimming cost V 0 bases and J 0 bases, with 10 bases left between them. Per germline, CDR1 SGHRS and CDR2 YFSETQ. DNA for the CDR3: TGCGCCAGCAGCTTGGAAGGCGACATTAGCAATCAGCCCCAGCATTTT. Its protein is CASSLEGDISNQPQHF.

This sequence joins TRBV6-1 and TRBJ1-1, with D maybe TRBD1 (6 bases). The CDR3 sequence is 20 residues long. Trimming pared 2 bases from V and 0 bases from J, leaving 25 bases between. The germline V gene encodes CDR1 MNHNS and CDR2 SASEGT. The CDR3 here is CASSERTKFMTGVMNTEAFF. Written as DNA, the CDR3 is TGTGCCAGCAGTGAAAGGACAAAGTTTATGACAGGAGTAATGAACACTGAAGCTTTCTTT.

This rearrangement joins TRBV28 to TRBJ2-1; 12 bases align to TRBD2. Germline V gene data show CDR1 as MDHEN and CDR2 as SYDVKM. Trimming took 6 bases from V and 8 from J; bases not matched to a gene: 8. The CDR3 contains 15 residues. CDR3 sequence: CASSPSSGGDYEQFF. CDR3 DNA: TGTGCCAGCAGCCCCTCTAGCGGGGGGGATTATGAGCAGTTCTTC. The full variable domain, with the rest looked up from reference TRBV28 and TRBJ2-1, is DVKVTQSSRYLVKRTGEKVFLECVQDMDHENMFWYRQDPGLGLRLIYFSYDVKMKEKGDIPEGYSVSREKKERFSLILESASTNQTSMYLCASSPSSGGDYEQFFGPGTRLTVL.

The gene calls are TRBV4-3 and TRBJ1-2; D not certain. Germline V CDR1 and CDR2: LGHNA, YSLEER. V was shortened by 0 bases and J by 4 bases, with 12 bases between the two germline ends. CDR3 size: 15 residues. The CDR3 reads CASSQDRQGFYGYTF. DNA for the CDR3: TGCGCCAGCAGCCAAGATCGACAAGGCTTCTATGGCTACACCTTC.

This clone occurred once. This sequence joins TRBV30 and TRBJ1-6; D not resolved. V lost 5 bases, J lost 9 bases, and 20 bases lay in between. Germline V gene sequence: CDR1 GTSNPN, CDR2 SVGIG (reference sequence). The CDR3 runs 15 residues. The CDR3 region is CAWCIRGNLGSPLHF. CDR3 nucleotide sequence: TGTGCCTGGTGTATACGGGGTAACCTTGGTTCACCCCTCCACTTT.

The chain employs TRBV7-9 and TRBJ2-3; the D gene could be TRBD1 or TRBD2 (7 bases each). CDR1 and CDR2 from the germline V gene are SEHNR and FQNEAQ (reference sequence). The length of the CDR3 is 15 residues. V was pared by 1 base and J by 5 bases, with 13 bases between. The CDR3 DNA is TGTGCCAGCAGCTTAGTTGGCAGGGGGGGAGATACGCAGTATTTT. Amino acids: CASSLVGRGGDTQYF. The full variable domain, rest sourced from reference TRBV7-9 and TRBJ2-3, is DTGVSQNPRHKITKRGQNVTFRCDPISEHNRLYWYRQTLGQGPEFLTYFQNEAQLEKSRLLSDRFSAERPKGSFSTLEIQRTEQGDSAMYLCASSLVGRGGDTQYFGPGTRLTVL.

This chain links TRBV30 with TRBJ1-2; no clear D gene. Germline CDR1 reads GTSNPN; CDR2 reads SVGIG (reference sequence). The CDR3 has 13 amino acids. Trimming shortened V by 0 bases and J by 0 bases, and 5 bases separated the two germline ends. The chain's CDR3 is CAWSVPPNYGYTF. The CDR3 bases are TGTGCCTGGAGTGTACCGCCTAACTATGGCTACACCTTC.

The chain links TRBV5-1 to TRBJ2-1, with D perhaps TRBD1 or TRBD2 (5 bases each). CDR3 length: 17 amino acids. Germline CDR1 reads SGHRS; CDR2 reads YFSETQ. Trimming left V 0 bases short and J 0 bases short, with 13 bases between. The CDR3 sequence: CASSLVGPRSSYNEQFF. CDR3 DNA: TGCGCCAGCAGCTTGGTGGGACCGAGGAGCTCCTACAATGAGCAGTTCTTC.

Only one count was recorded for this clone. CDR3 nucleotides: TGTGCCAGCTCCGACGACAGGGGGCGGGACACTGAAGCTTTCTTT. The encoded protein is CASSDDRGRDTEAFF. The chain employs TRBV18 and TRBJ1-1; 10 nucleotides line up with TRBD1. Germline lookup yields CDR1 KGHSH and CDR2 LQKENI. The length of the CDR3 is 15 residues. J gave up 3 bases and V 6 bases, and 7 bases lay outside the gene matches. Filled out from reference TRBV18 and TRBJ1-1, the complete variable domain reads NAGVMQNPRHLVRRRGQEARLRCSPMKGHSHVYWYRQLPEEGLKFMVYLQKENIIDESGMPKERFSAEFPKEGPSILRIQQVVRGDSAAYFCASSDDRGRDTEAFFGQGTRLTVV.

The chain combines TRBV5-1 with TRBJ2-1; D might be TRBD2 (5 bases). This CDR3 has 12 residues. Germline-derived CDR1 and CDR2 are SGHRS and YFSETQ. Trimming left V 0 bases short and J 10 bases short, with 8 bases between. The DNA for the CDR3 is TGCGCCAGCAGCTTGGCCGGGGAGGAGCAGTTCTTC. As protein: CASSLAGEEQFF.